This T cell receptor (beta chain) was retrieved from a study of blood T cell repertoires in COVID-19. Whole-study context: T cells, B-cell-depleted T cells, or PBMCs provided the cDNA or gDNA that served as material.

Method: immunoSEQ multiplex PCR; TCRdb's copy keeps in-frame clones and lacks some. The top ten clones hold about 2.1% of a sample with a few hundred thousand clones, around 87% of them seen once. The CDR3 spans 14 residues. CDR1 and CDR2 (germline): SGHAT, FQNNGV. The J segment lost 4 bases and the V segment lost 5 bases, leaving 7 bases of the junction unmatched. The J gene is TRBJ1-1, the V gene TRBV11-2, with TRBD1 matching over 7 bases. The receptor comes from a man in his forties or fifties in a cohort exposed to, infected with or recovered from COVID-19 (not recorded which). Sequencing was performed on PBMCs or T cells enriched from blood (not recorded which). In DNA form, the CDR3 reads TGTGCCAGCAGCCTCCAGGGGGTTGGCACTGAAGCTTTCTTT. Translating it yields CASSLQGVGTEAFF. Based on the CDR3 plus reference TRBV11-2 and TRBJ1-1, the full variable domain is EAGVAQSPRYKIIEKRQSVAFWCNPISGHATLYWYQQILGQGPKLLIQFQNNGVVDDSQLPKDRFSAERLKGVDSTLKIQPAKLEDSAVYLCASSLQGVGTEAFFGQGTRLTVV.